Listed below are T cell receptor beta chains from one sample, sequenced in a study of shared clonotypes between healthy human individuals. Sequenced by immunoSEQ multiplex PCR; TCRdb stores in-frame clones only, minus some. The sample consists of 2 million to 2.5 million clones, 85% to 95% of them appearing once. Sequencing input: naive CD4+ T cells sorted from blood. The source is a man aged 18-30 years in good health. CDR3s include the opening cysteine and the closing phenylalanine or tryptophan. A D gene is named only where the DNA matches it firmly. Size values are once, few and many counts, or a class for expanded clones, and some rows have none.

TGCAGCGTTGCATCGAACTTACAAGAGACCCAGTACTTC,CSVASNLQETQYF,NA,TRBJ2-5,NA,TRBV29-1
TGTGCCAGCATGTCGGGTATGGCGGGAGGGAGCCAAGAGACCCAGTACTTC,CASMSGMAGGSQETQYF,NA,TRBJ2-5,TRBD2,TRBV2
TGCGCCAGCAGCTTGACCAGCTCCTATAATTCACCCCTCCACTTT,CASSLTSSYNSPLHF,NA,TRBJ1-6,NA,TRBV5-1
TGTGCCAGCAGTAACCGGAGGGGGGATCGTTCACCCCTCCACTTT,CASSNRRGDRSPLHF,NA,TRBJ1-6,NA,TRBV21-1
TGTGCCAGTGAAGACCCGGGACAGGGGGCCACTGAAGCTTTCTTT,CASEDPGQGATEAFF,once,TRBJ1-1,TRBD1,TRBV19
TGCGCCAGCAGCTTGCTCGGACACACAAGCACAGATACGCAGTATTTT,CASSLLGHTSTDTQYF,NA,TRBJ2-3,NA,TRBV5-1
TGTGCCAGCAGCTTAGACAGGACAGGGGGAGACGAGCAGTACTTC,CASSLDRTGGDEQYF,NA,TRBJ2-7,TRBD1,TRBV7-2
TGCAGCGTTGCTGGTGGGGTTCCAGGAAACACCATATATTTT,CSVAGGVPGNTIYF,NA,TRBJ1-3,NA,TRBV29-1
TGTGCCAGCAGCTTGAGGGGCGGGAGAAGGGCAGATACGCAGTATTTT,CASSLRGGRRADTQYF,once,TRBJ2-3,TRBD2,TRBV5-6
TGTGCCAGCAGTTTAACAGGGTTGGGCGAGCAGTACTTC,CASSLTGLGEQYF,NA,TRBJ2-7,NA,TRBV2
TGTGCCAGCAGCGGAGCGGGAGGGCCACTCAGAGGCAAAAACATTCAGTACTTC,CASSGAGGPLRGKNIQYF,NA,TRBJ2-4,TRBD2,TRBV7-2
TGTGCCAGCAGCCGTAACAGGGCGTCAAACACCGGGGAGCTGTTTTTT,CASSRNRASNTGELFF,NA,TRBJ2-2,NA,TRBV7-9
TGTGCCAGCAGCCCCGCCCAGACTAGCGGGCTATACAATGAGCAGTTCTTC,CASSPAQTSGLYNEQFF,NA,TRBJ2-1,TRBD2,TRBV7-2
TGTGCTAGCAGCTTAGGCGTAGGACTAGCGGGAGAGACCCAGTACTTC,CASSLGVGLAGETQYF,NA,TRBJ2-5,TRBD2,TRBV7-7
TGTGCCAGTAGTAATCCAGGCTATGGCTACACCTTC,CASSNPGYGYTF,NA,TRBJ1-2,NA,TRBV19
TGTGCCAGCAGCCAGGGGGCTGCCTCTGAAAAACTGTTTTTT,CASSQGAASEKLFF,NA,TRBJ1-4,TRBD1,TRBV7-9
TGCGCCAGCAGCCCCGGGACAGCGGATGCTGGAAACACCATATATTTT,CASSPGTADAGNTIYF,NA,TRBJ1-3,TRBD1,TRBV5-1
TGTGCCAGCACGAGTGGGGAAGAGACCCAGTACTTC,CASTSGEETQYF,NA,TRBJ2-5,NA,TRBV6-1
TGCAGCGTTGGGGTCAGGGGAGTCCCCTACGAGCAGTACTTC,CSVGVRGVPYEQYF,NA,TRBJ2-7,NA,TRBV29-1
TGTGCCAGCATGGGGTTCTATAGCAATCAGCCCCAGCATTTT,CASMGFYSNQPQHF,NA,TRBJ1-5,NA,TRBV28
TGTGCCAGCAGCTCCGGGACAGGCCAAGAGACCCAGTACTTC,CASSSGTGQETQYF,NA,TRBJ2-5,TRBD1,TRBV7-2
TGTGCCAGCAGCTTATACCGGAATGGGGCCGAAAAACTGTTTTTT,CASSLYRNGAEKLFF,NA,TRBJ1-4,NA,TRBV13
TGCGCCAGCAGCCTACAGGGCTACGAGCAGTACTTC,CASSLQGYEQYF,NA,TRBJ2-7,NA,TRBV5-1
TGTGCCAGCCGCACCGGCCGTGCTGACAATCAGCCCCAGCATTTT,CASRTGRADNQPQHF,NA,TRBJ1-5,NA,TRBV5-8
TGTGCCAGCAGCTTACGGCAGGGGAACAATCAGCCCCAGCATTTT,CASSLRQGNNQPQHF,NA,TRBJ1-5,NA,TRBV11-2